Below are 29 T cell receptor beta chains sequenced from a single sample in a study of PD-1 blockade in classical Hodgkin lymphoma. The time point here: cycle 4 day 1 (C4D1), after less than 7 weeks of nivolumab. Every one of the patients relapsed after autologous stem cell transplantation (brentuximab vedotin exposure was variable). Measured with immunoSEQ multiplex PCR; TCRdb has only the in-frame clones, and not every one. The repertoire consists of roughly 64,000 clones, with approximately 94% occurring once and the leading ten covering around 8%. Sequenced material: peripheral blood mononuclear cells (PBMCs), taken before the fourth cycle of nivolumab. The receptors were gathered from a human donor with classical Hodgkin lymphoma.

This rearrangement joins TRBV30 to TRBJ1-2, with a tentative D call TRBD1 (5 bases). Trimming took 1 base from V and 4 from J, leaving 7 bases between them. Germline V gives CDR1 GTSNPN, CDR2 SVGIG (reference sequence). CDR3 length: 12 residues. The DNA for the CDR3 is TGTGCCTGGAGTGGGGGGATCTATGGCTACACCTTC. This codes for CAWSGGIYGYTF.

The chain couples TRBV16 to TRBJ2-4; D uncertain. V was shortened by 4 bases and J by 1 base, with 14 bases between the two germline ends. Germline loops: CDR1 KGHSY, CDR2 FQNENV. This CDR3 has 16 amino acids. As DNA, the CDR3 is TGTGCCAGCAGCCCAACCGGGCTAGGGGCCAAAAACATTCAGTACTTC. This translates into CASSPTGLGAKNIQYF.

The V gene is TRBV28, the J gene TRBJ1-1, with D uncertain. With 4 bases removed from V and 3 bases from J, the gap between germline ends came to 12 bases. CDR1 is MDHEN and CDR2 is SYDVKM in the germline V gene. This CDR3 has 14 amino acids. Written as DNA, the CDR3 is TGTGCCAGCAGTTCCCGGAGGGCGGACACTGAAGCTTTCTTT. Translation: CASSSRRADTEAFF.

The chain recombines TRBV18 with TRBJ2-7; D not certain. Germline loops: CDR1 KGHSH, CDR2 LQKENI. Trimming took off 2 bases at V and 2 bases at J, with 4 bases between the two ends. The CDR3 extends over 12 amino acids. The CDR3 is CASSPATYEQYF. The CDR3 region has the DNA TGTGCCAGCTCACCAGCCACCTACGAGCAGTACTTC.

This chain joins TRBV27 and TRBJ2-3; no clear D gene. This CDR3 region has 13 residues. Trimming removed 2 bases at V and 5 bases at J, with 8 bases between. Germline loops: CDR1 MNHEY, CDR2 SMNVEV (reference sequence). In nucleotides, the CDR3 is TGTGCCAGCAGTTTACTAAGTGGAGATACGCAGTATTTT. It specifies CASSLLSGDTQYF.

The chain recombines TRBV9 with TRBJ2-3; 9 nucleotides line up with TRBD1. Germline V gene lookup returns CDR1 SGDLS and CDR2 YYNGEE. Germline trimming cut 6 bases from V and 0 bases from J; bases unmatched to any gene: 14. This CDR3 contains 18 residues. The CDR3 region is CASNGGQGKSQSTDTQYF. The CDR3 coding sequence is TGTGCCAGCAATGGGGGACAGGGCAAGTCGCAAAGCACAGATACGCAGTATTTT.

A few counts support this clone. The J gene is TRBJ1-6, the V gene TRBV7-2, with D possibly being TRBD1 (6 bases). This CDR3 has 15 amino acids. V lost 6 bases and J lost 8, with 17 bases in between. The germline CDR1 and CDR2 sequences are SGHTA and FQGNSA. In DNA form, the CDR3 reads TGTGCCAGCAGTTCGACAGGCTCCTTCTATTCACCCCTCCACTTT. Protein sequence: CASSSTGSFYSPLHF.

The V call is TRBV7-8, the J call TRBJ2-5; a weak D match, TRBD2 (6 bases). Germline CDR1 is SGHVS and CDR2 is FQNEAQ. Trimming removed 5 bases from V and 4 bases from J, with 17 bases in between. This CDR3 has 15 residues. CDR3 in DNA: TGTGCCAGCAGCCTCGTGGGGGGACCCAGAGAGACCCAGTACTTC. Translated: CASSLVGGPRETQYF.

The chain links TRBV6-9 to TRBJ2-2, with 7 positions matching TRBD1. The V gene end was trimmed by 7 bases and the J gene end by 6 bases; junction bases not matched to a gene: 11. The CDR3 covers 15 residues. CDR1 MNHGY and CDR2 SVAAGI come from the germline V gene. As DNA, the CDR3 is TGTGCCAGCAATTCTCGACAGGGAGACTCCGGGGAGCTGTTTTTT. It translates to CASNSRQGDSGELFF.

The chain couples TRBV2 to TRBJ2-7, with a tentative D call TRBD2 (6 bases). Looked up from germline, CDR1 is SNHLY and CDR2 is FYNNEI. V lost 2 bases and J 6 bases, leaving 14 bases between the germline ends. This CDR3 comprises 14 residues. The CDR3 loop is CASSEIFAGSEQYF. The CDR3 nucleotides read TGTGCCAGCAGTGAAATTTTCGCGGGGAGCGAGCAGTACTTC.

This clone was seen once. The chain combines TRBV2 with TRBJ2-7; D is unclear. Germline V gene sequence: CDR1 SNHLY, CDR2 FYNNEI. Trimming took off 7 bases at V and 4 bases at J, with 11 bases between the two ends. CDR3 length equals 12 residues. The CDR3 reads CASISGLYEQYF. Here the CDR3 DNA reads TGTGCCAGCATTTCGGGCCTTTACGAGCAGTACTTC.

The chain has TRBV25-1 and TRBJ1-4, with unresolved D. CDR3 length equals 15 residues. The V end was cut by 1 base, the J end by 7 bases, with 13 bases between. CDR1 MGHDK and CDR2 SYGVNS come from the germline V gene. The CDR3 DNA is TGTGCCAGCAGTGAATCGGAAGGGTGGGGTGAAAAACTGTTTTTT. Protein product: CASSESEGWGEKLFF.

This chain joins TRBV13 and TRBJ1-1; 10 positions agree with TRBD1. Trimming cost V 5 bases and J 9 bases; bases outside gene matches: 15. The CDR3 runs 16 residues. Germline CDR1 and CDR2: PRHDT and FYEKMQ (reference sequence). For the CDR3, the DNA is TGTGCCAGCAGCGACCGGGACAGGGGAACAAAAAGCAAAGCTTTCTTT. Translating it yields CASSDRDRGTKSKAFF. Full variable domain (rest looked up from reference TRBV13 and TRBJ1-1): AAGVIQSPRHLIKEKRETATLKCYPIPRHDTVYWYQQGPGQDPQFLISFYEKMQSDKGSIPDRFSAQQFSDYHSELNMSSLELGDSALYFCASSDRDRGTKSKAFFGQGTRLTVV.

This CDR3 reads CASLRDGSSYEQYF. CDR3 nucleotide sequence: TGTGCCAGCTTGAGGGACGGGAGCTCCTACGAGCAGTACTTC. J is TRBJ2-7 and V is TRBV5-5; the D gene is possibly TRBD2 (6 bases). V dropped 7 bases and J dropped 0 bases, with 14 bases sitting between them. Germline CDR1 SGHKS, CDR2 YYEKEE (reference sequence). This CDR3 has 14 residues.

This clone was seen a few times. The V gene is TRBV10-3, the J gene TRBJ2-5, with a tentative D call TRBD1 (5 bases). Trimming took off 7 bases at V and 6 bases at J, with 15 bases between the two ends. Germline CDR1 is ENHRY and CDR2 is SYGVKD. This CDR3 has 13 amino acids. The CDR3 region has the DNA TGTGCCATCAAGAAGGACAACTCTCAGACCCAGTACTTC. It translates to CAIKKDNSQTQYF.

This clone was picked up a small number of times. The chain uses TRBV19 and TRBJ1-1; D gene unclear. With 3 bases removed from V and 0 bases from J, the gap between germline ends came to 8 bases. This CDR3 contains 14 residues. Germline CDR1 reads LNHDA; CDR2 reads SQIVND (reference sequence). CDR3 region: CASSMGFLNTEAFF. The CDR3 nucleotides read TGTGCCAGTAGTATGGGTTTTTTGAACACTGAAGCTTTCTTT.

The chain employs TRBV27 and TRBJ2-2; 7 bases line up with TRBD2. CDR3 length equals 16 residues. V was clipped by 5 bases and J by 6 bases; unmatched bases: 12. Germline V CDR1 and CDR2: MNHEY, SMNVEV (reference sequence). The CDR3 protein is CASSPLGGRNPGELFF. The CDR3 DNA reads TGTGCCAGCAGTCCCCTGGGCGGGAGAAACCCCGGGGAGCTGTTTTTT.

The gene calls are TRBV30 and TRBJ2-4, with D uncertain. Germline-derived CDR1 and CDR2 are GTSNPN and SVGIG (reference sequence). V was pared by 2 bases and J by 0 bases, with 11 bases between. The CDR3 has 15 residues. The chain's CDR3 is CAWSRAGVAKNIQYF. Here the CDR3 DNA reads TGTGCCTGGAGTAGGGCAGGTGTAGCCAAAAACATTCAGTACTTC.

The V and J genes are TRBV5-4 and TRBJ2-1; 8 bases are shared with TRBD1. The germline CDR1 and CDR2 sequences are SGHNT and YYREEE (reference sequence). The J segment lost 5 bases and the V segment lost 4 bases, leaving 8 bases of the junction unmatched. The CDR3 extends over 15 amino acids. The CDR3 reads CASSPNRDRNNEQFF. DNA of the CDR3: TGTGCCAGCAGCCCGAACCGGGACAGGAACAATGAGCAGTTCTTC.

This chain connects TRBV19 to TRBJ2-7, with unresolved D. Per germline, CDR1 LNHDA and CDR2 SQIVND (reference sequence). Trimming left V 1 base short and J 6 bases short, with 13 bases between. The CDR3 extends over 14 amino acids. CDR3 amino acids: CASSIGNPIGEQYF. Here the CDR3 DNA reads TGTGCCAGTAGTATAGGGAACCCCATCGGCGAGCAGTACTTC.

This chain connects TRBV27 to TRBJ2-7; 8 bases match TRBD2. The ends lost 5 bases at V and 7 bases at J; junction bases unmatched: 16. The germline gives CDR1 MNHEY, CDR2 SMNVEV (reference sequence). This CDR3 has 16 amino acids. The CDR3 sequence is CASSTPGSGRRGEQYF. The CDR3 coding sequence is TGTGCCAGCAGTACCCCTGGAAGCGGGAGACGGGGGGAGCAGTACTTC.

V usage is TRBV7-6 and J usage is TRBJ2-1; no reliable D call. Trimming cost V 4 bases and J 1 base, with 5 bases left between them. The V gene's germline CDR1 is SGHVS and CDR2 FNYEAQ. This CDR3 has 13 residues. This chain's CDR3 is CASSSLSYNEQFF. DNA for the CDR3: TGTGCCAGCAGCTCCTTATCCTACAATGAGCAGTTCTTC.

This sequence joins TRBV27 and TRBJ2-7; TRBD1 matches at 8 bases. The trim removed 0 bases at V and 2 bases at J, leaving 9 bases unmatched. Germline V gene data show CDR1 as MNHEY and CDR2 as SMNVEV (reference sequence). This CDR3 is 17 amino acids long. The CDR3: CASSLSLTGTGAYEQYF. CDR3 nucleotides: TGTGCCAGCAGTTTATCGCTTACCGGGACAGGAGCCTACGAGCAGTACTTC.

This chain uses TRBV4-2 with TRBJ2-5, with D possibly being TRBD2 (5 bases). The CDR3 sequence is 15 residues long. V was cut by 1 base and J by 1 base, with 10 bases left in between. The V gene's germline CDR1 is LGHNA and CDR2 YNFKEQ. The DNA of the CDR3 is TGTGCCAGCAGCCAAGCCTCAAGCGGCCAAGAGACCCAGTACTTC. It encodes CASSQASSGQETQYF.

The CDR3 here is CAWSSKRNTQYF. Written as DNA, the CDR3 is TGTGCCTGGAGTTCCAAAAGGAATACGCAGTATTTT. The chain couples TRBV30 to TRBJ2-3; D is uncertain. In germline, CDR1 is GTSNPN, CDR2 SVGIG (reference sequence). Trimming left V 2 bases short and J 7 bases short, with 10 bases between. The CDR3 is 12 residues long.

V is TRBV15 and J is TRBJ2-3, with a weak D call TRBD2 (6 bases). This CDR3 comprises 14 residues. V lost 7 bases to trimming and J lost 5 bases, with 16 bases between them. Germline assignment: CDR1 LNHNV and CDR2 YYDKDF (reference sequence). CDR3 amino acids: CATNRREYGDTQYF. DNA for the CDR3: TGTGCCACCAATAGACGGGAGTACGGAGATACGCAGTATTTT.

The chain joins TRBV4-2 to TRBJ1-5; D is possibly TRBD1 (6 bases). The germline CDR1 and CDR2 sequences are LGHNA and YNFKEQ. The V and J ends lost 0 bases and 6 bases respectively, with 12 bases between them. This CDR3 has 15 amino acids. CDR3 in amino acids: CASSQDPGGGQPQHF. CDR3 DNA: TGTGCCAGCAGCCAAGATCCGGGGGGCGGTCAGCCCCAGCATTTT.

CDR3 residues: CASSLGRDTFYEQYF. The CDR3 bases are TGTGCCAGCAGCTTAGGCCGGGACACTTTTTACGAGCAGTACTTC. J is TRBJ2-7 and V is TRBV7-8; the D gene is possibly TRBD1 (6 bases). V shed 1 base and J shed 4 bases, with 14 bases lying between them. In germline, CDR1 is SGHVS, CDR2 FQNEAQ. The CDR3 consists of 15 residues. The complete variable domain, with remaining parts taken from reference TRBV7-8 and TRBJ2-7, reads GAGVSQSPRYKVAKRGQDVALRCDPISGHVSLFWYQQALGQGPEFLTYFQNEAQLDKSGLPSDRFFAERPEGSVSTLKIQRTQQEDSAVYLCASSLGRDTFYEQYFGPGTRLTVT.

CDR3 DNA sequence: TGTGCCAGCAGCTTCGGACAGGGGATCCCGACCCAGTACTTC. This codes for CASSFGQGIPTQYF. This chain uses TRBV7-9 with TRBJ2-5, with 9 bases matching TRBD1. Germline values: CDR1 SEHNR, CDR2 FQNEAQ (reference sequence). The J segment lost 7 bases and the V segment lost 3 bases, leaving 6 bases of the junction unmatched. The CDR3 contains 14 residues.